The source of this T cell receptor beta chain is a study of T cell repertoires in cytomegalovirus infection. TCRdb reprocessed the reads with MiXCR, giving one entry per CDR3 protein. The sample includes some 680,000 distinct CDR3 sequences, approximately 40% of them seen just once. This sequence originates from a human donor in good health (CMV status not recorded). Some clones in this sample may be carry-over from other donors' samples. The sequenced sample was PBMCs.

The CDR3 region has the DNA TGTGCCAGCAGCTTAGCGATGACAGCCTACGAGCAGTACTTC. Protein sequence: CASSLAMTAYEQYF. V is TRBV7-2 and J is TRBJ2-7; a possible D gene is TRBD1 (5 bases). From germline, CDR1 is SGHTA and CDR2 FQGNSA. V lost 0 bases and J lost 2, with 8 bases in between. The CDR3 is 14 amino acids.